This TCR beta chain is drawn from a study of blood T cells in healthy people across ages. Regarding the study as a whole: It was found that TCR beta diversity correlated strongly with the percentage of naive T cells.

Germline CDR1 is SNHLY and CDR2 is FYNNEI. The CDR3 has 16 amino acids. With regard to this clonotype: Antigen unknown. The junction differs from germline at one of its ends, possibly a read error.

Through a sample-barcoded 5' primer and a J-beta primer mix, a second PCR was run for roughly 7 to 11 cycles. Every single cDNA molecule received a tag from a template-switch adaptor with 12 random nucleotides. TCRdb used MiXCR to reprocess the 5' RACE reads, holding one entry per CDR3 protein. The sample shows 1.5 million to 2 million distinct CDR3 sequences, 39% of them seen only once. The receptor comes from a human donor in good health. The sample comprised blood. The chain couples TRBV2 to TRBJ2-6; 11 positions match TRBD1. This chain's CDR3 is CASTLDRGPGANVPTF. DNA of the CDR3: TGTGCCAGCACCTTGGACAGGGGGCCTGGGGCCAACGTCCCGACTTTC.